This T cell receptor (beta chain) was obtained from a study of cytotoxic CD8 clonotypes in ibrutinib-treated CLL (dated by TCRdb to 2020 to 2022). General notes on the study: In this cohort, more than 14 patients were treatment-naive and fewer than 13 were relapsed/refractory, while around 17 had unmutated IGHV. Responses were partial in around 24 patients and complete in 2; after median approximately 67 months follow-up, about 14 stayed in remission and approximately twelve progressed. Response samples were obtained after a median of around 11 months of treatment, with a range of roughly 6 to 40 months. Samples averaged approximately 260,000 productive templates and 80,000 to 100,000 productive rearrangements. Longitudinal samples were obtainable from about 30% of the roughly 90 participants in the trial. Cryopreserved peripheral blood mononuclear cells were collected before treatment, at response, and at either disease progression or sustained remission. Every sample from remission and from progressive disease was obtained while the patients were still on ibrutinib. Study-wide conclusions, independent of this receptor: Baseline clonality was found to be higher than that of age-matched healthy donors and was strongly correlated with circulating CD8+ T-cell counts. Public clonotypes were found to be uncommon and were observed to contract or remain stable during treatment; the increase in clonality was shown to reflect expansion of private clonotypes at ibrutinib response. Sampling times were not matched between sustained-remission and progressing patients, and lymph node repertoires were not studied. At ibrutinib response clonality went up, during sustained remission it held steady, and at progression it dropped back toward baseline.

On a MiSeq, deep resolution sequencing aimed for a depth between 1 in 1 million and 1 in 200,000 T cells, with each clonotype covered approximately 9.8x on average. The immunoSEQ hsTCRB Kit was used to generate the TCR beta libraries. For the original study's pipeline: The data were analyzed with ImmunoSEQ Analyzer and ImmunoSEQ Data Assistant, and V, D and J gene assignments followed IMGT definitions. Clonality, with values ranging from 0 to 1, was calculated as one minus the normalized Shannon entropy of productive rearrangement frequencies. Only overrepresented clonotypes making up at least 0.05% of each patient's repertoire were included in the public clonotype analysis. About a dozen repertoires from age-matched healthy donors, obtained from immuneACCESS, served as clonality controls. Here the immuneACCESS table is served through TCRdb, limited to in-frame sequences with V and J called. Missing clones are a known gap in these copies; in checked studies unresolved V genes cover under half, and the rest lacks a known reason. V and J calls and clone size are copied from that table; D and trimming were computed from the DNA. Recorded for this sample are about 140,000 clones; approximately 90% of them occurred a single time. Less than 14% of the sample comes from the top ten.

Read against the paper, the sample's time point label means: 12 months on ibrutinib. For TCR beta library preparation, roughly 1.8 micrograms of genomic DNA was extracted from cryopreserved PBMCs. High-throughput TCR beta sequencing was performed on longitudinal blood samples from CLL patients receiving ibrutinib monotherapy. Patients were enrolled in a phase 2 open-label single-center ibrutinib monotherapy trial. Trimming accounts for 6 bases at V and 0 bases at J, while the number of junction bases matched to no gene is 7. The CDR3 starts with the cysteine, ends with the phenylalanine, and has 15 residues. Only the CDR3 part of the read is kept: 45 bases, read in frame from the first base. From the germline V gene (reference sequence), CDR1 is SEHNR and CDR2 is FQNEAQ. A word on this clone: The antigen it recognizes is unknown. No quality values exist for individual bases; no much larger clone is one base distant.

The source was PBMCs, collected after 12 months of ibrutinib treatment. The receptor comes from a human donor with chronic lymphocytic leukemia. The rearrangement combines TRBV7-9 with TRBJ1-2; TRBD1 matches 7 bases in the middle. The CDR3 protein sequence reads: CASSPTGAANYGYTF. The base sequence is TGTGCCAGCAGTCCTACAGGGGCGGCTAACTATGGCTACACCTTC.